This is a list of T cell receptor beta chains from one sample in a study of post-analysis software for immune sequencing data. In TCRdb, the PCR reads were re-called with MiXCR into one record per CDR3 protein. The sample lists roughly 800,000 distinct CDR3 sequences, 46% occurring once. What was sequenced was blood. These receptors were collected from a girl aged 10 to 17 with multiple sclerosis. Both conserved end residues are part of each CDR3. Fields, in order: D gene, J gene, CDR3 length, V gene, clone size, CDR3 DNA, CDR3 protein. D genes are given only for firm matches. Part of the rows lack a size; the others show once, few, many or a class for expanded clones.

TRBD2 | TRBJ2-1 | 13 | TRBV20-1 | NA | TGCAGTGCTATGACTAGCGGAACCTACGAGCAGTTCTTC | CSAMTSGTYEQFF
NA | TRBJ2-1 | 14 | TRBV5-1 | NA | TGCGCCAGCAGCTTGGTTGGGACAAGTAATGAGCAGTTCTTC | CASSLVGTSNEQFF
NA | TRBJ1-6 | 15 | TRBV6-6 | NA | TGTGCCAGCCTCCGCGGTGGGGGGGAACAGTCACCCCTCCACTTT | CASLRGGGEQSPLHF
TRBD2 | TRBJ2-1 | 18 | TRBV20-1 | NA | TGCAGTGCTAGAGATCTCTTTAGAGGACTAGCGGGTATGAATGAGCAGTTCTTC | CSARDLFRGLAGMNEQFF
NA | TRBJ2-3 | 17 | TRBV7-2 | NA | TGTGCCAGCAGCTCCAGGGGACGCGGTCGATTTGTTGATACGCAGTATTTT | CASSSRGRGRFVDTQYF
NA | TRBJ2-2 | 14 | TRBV25-1 | NA | TGTGCCAGCAGTGGACCGCGGGTAACCGGGGAGCTGTTTTTT | CASSGPRVTGELFF
NA | TRBJ2-1 | 12 | TRBV24-1 | NA | TGTGCCACCAGGGGAGATTACAATGAGCAGTTCTTC | CATRGDYNEQFF
TRBD2 | TRBJ2-1 | 15 | TRBV2 | few | TGTGCCAGCAGTGATATTGGCGGGAGTTACAATGAGCAGTTCTTC | CASSDIGGSYNEQFF
TRBD1 | TRBJ2-7 | 15 | TRBV10-3 | NA | TGTGCCATCAGTCCAGCCGGGACAGGGCCCCGCGAGCAGTACTTC | CAISPAGTGPREQYF
NA | TRBJ2-6 | 18 | TRBV12-3/TRBV12-4 | once | TGTGCCAGCAGGGGGGCAGGACCCATTTCCTCTGGGGCCAACGTCCTGACTTTC | CASRGAGPISSGANVLTF
TRBD1 | TRBJ1-2 | 16 | TRBV11-2 | NA | TGTGCCAGCAGCTCGATTAGGGCAGACAGGGCTTATGGCTACACCTTC | CASSSIRADRAYGYTF
NA | TRBJ2-5 | 15 | TRBV3-1 | NA | TGTGCCAGTAGCCACTCGGGAGTGGCTCAAGAGACCCAGTACTTC | CASSHSGVAQETQYF
TRBD2 | TRBJ2-1 | 16 | TRBV10-3 | NA | TGTGCCATCAGTGACTTGTCTAGCGGGAGCCACAATGAGCAGTTCTTC | CAISDLSSGSHNEQFF
NA | TRBJ1-1 | 14 | TRBV25-1 | NA | TGTGCCAGCAGTGAAAGAGGACGTAACGCTGAAGCTTTCTTT | CASSERGRNAEAFF
NA | TRBJ2-7 | 13 | TRBV7-9 | NA | TGTGCCAGCAGCTTACCAGGGATGGGCGAGCAGTACTTC | CASSLPGMGEQYF
NA | TRBJ2-7 | 12 | TRBV30 | NA | TGTGCCTGGAGTGTACCCTATCACGAGCAGTACTTC | CAWSVPYHEQYF
NA | TRBJ1-4 | 13 | TRBV9 | few | TGTGCCAGCAGCGTAGAAGGGGGAGAAAAACTGTTTTTT | CASSVEGGEKLFF
NA | TRBJ2-7 | 14 | TRBV3-1 | NA | TGTGCCAGCAGTCCGAATCGACAGACCTACGGGCAGTACTTC | CASSPNRQTYGQYF
TRBD1 | TRBJ2-5 | 13 | TRBV20-1 | few | TGCAGTGCTGTCCAGGGGGTTCAAGAGACCCAGTACTTC | CSAVQGVQETQYF
NA | TRBJ1-5 | 14 | TRBV15 | NA | TGTGCCACCAGGAAAGAAGATAGCAATCAGCCCCAGCATTTT | CATRKEDSNQPQHF
TRBD2 | TRBJ2-5 | 17 | TRBV20-1 | few | TGCAGTGCCGAGCCCTACCGTCCAGCGGGAGACCAAGAGACCCAGTACTTC | CSAEPYRPAGDQETQYF
TRBD2 | TRBJ2-3 | 18 | TRBV29-1 | NA | TGCAGCGGAACTCCGGGACTAGCGGGATGGCAAGCAACAGATACGCAGTATTTT | CSGTPGLAGWQATDTQYF
NA | TRBJ2-7 | 18 | TRBV7-8 | NA | TGTGCCAGCAGCTTAGATTGGCCGGGAAGCTATGGCTCCTACGAGCAGTACTTC | CASSLDWPGSYGSYEQYF
TRBD2 | TRBJ2-3 | 16 | TRBV7-2 | NA | TGTGCCAGCAGCACTCAGGCGCGGGAGCCCCCAGATACGCAGTATTTT | CASSTQAREPPDTQYF
TRBD1 | TRBJ2-1 | 13 | TRBV5-1 | NA | TGCGCCAGCAGTCGGGACAGGGCGTCCGAGCAGTTCTTC | CASSRDRASEQFF
NA | TRBJ1-1 | 14 | TRBV20-1 | NA | TGCAGTGCTAGTCCGGGCCTGAGGAGGACTGAAGCTTTCTTT | CSASPGLRRTEAFF
TRBD2 | TRBJ2-7 | 13 | TRBV20-1 | NA | TGCAGTGCCGGGCTAGCGGGAGGCCGGGAGCAGTACTTC | CSAGLAGGREQYF
TRBD2 | TRBJ2-1 | 14 | TRBV30 | NA | TGTGCCTGGAGGGCGACTAGCAGCTACAATGAGCAGTTCTTC | CAWRATSSYNEQFF
NA | TRBJ1-1 | 13 | TRBV13 | few | TGTGCCAGCAGACTAGGATGGAACAGGGAAGCTTTCTTT | CASRLGWNREAFF
TRBD1 | TRBJ2-3 | 15 | TRBV7-8 | NA | TGTGCCAGCAGCTCTCCAGGGGGCACATCAGATACGCAGTATTTT | CASSSPGGTSDTQYF
NA | TRBJ2-1 | 13 | TRBV15 | NA | TGTGCCACCAGCACCAAGCTTTACGGGGACCAGTTCTTC | CATSTKLYGDQFF
TRBD2 | TRBJ2-1 | 14 | TRBV4-1 | NA | TGCGCCAGCAGCCAAGAAACGGGAGCGGGAGAGCAGTTCTTC | CASSQETGAGEQFF
NA | TRBJ1-6 | 13 | TRBV7-3 | NA | TGTGCCAGCAGCTTATCTCGTGGTTCACCCCTCCACTTT | CASSLSRGSPLHF
TRBD2 | TRBJ2-1 | 15 | TRBV7-2 | NA | TGTGCCAGCAGCACCAATAGCGGGAGGTATAATGAGCAGTTCTTC | CASSTNSGRYNEQFF
NA | TRBJ1-1 | 16 | TRBV7-3 | NA | TGTGCCAGCAGCTTAAATGGCAGGGAAGGGGCCTCTGAAGCTTTCTTT | CASSLNGREGASEAFF